These 25 T cell receptor beta chains were sequenced from one sample in a study of patients and donors after allogeneic stem cell transplantation. TCRdb processed the RT-PCR reads anew with MiXCR; each CDR3 protein has one entry. The data contain approximately 250,000 distinct CDR3 sequences, roughly 14% of them seen just once; the ten biggest clones take up 11%. Sequencing used blood, either unsorted or a sorted T cell fraction (not recorded which). These receptors were taken from a human donor who was either an allogeneic HSCT recipient or a stem cell or donor lymphocyte infusion donor (not recorded which). It is not recorded whose cells these are; they may come from a transplant donor.

This chain uses TRBV12-3 or TRBV12-4 with TRBJ2-6, with a tentative D call TRBD1 (6 bases). V was shortened by 6 bases and J by 4 bases, with 13 bases between the two germline ends. This CDR3 is built from 15 residues. CDR3 sequence reads: CASSTQGLGANVLTF. The CDR3 nucleotides are TGTGCCAGCAGCACCCAGGGGCTCGGGGCCAACGTCCTGACTTTC.

V gene TRBV18 combines with J gene TRBJ2-3; D is ambiguous. The CDR3 extends over 13 amino acids. Germline CDR1 and CDR2: KGHSH and LQKENI. The V end was cut by 5 bases, the J end by 2 bases, with 8 bases between. Here the CDR3 reads CASSRQNTDTQYF. CDR3 DNA: TGTGCCAGCTCAAGACAAAACACAGATACGCAGTATTTT. Filled out from reference TRBV18 and TRBJ2-3, the complete variable domain reads NAGVMQNPRHLVRRRGQEARLRCSPMKGHSHVYWYRQLPEEGLKFMVYLQKENIIDESGMPKERFSAEFPKEGPSILRIQQVVRGDSAAYFCASSRQNTDTQYFGPGTRLTVL.

The rearrangement uses TRBV20-1 and TRBJ2-7, with 7 positions matching TRBD2. CDR1 DFQATT and CDR2 SNEGSKA come from the germline V gene (reference sequence). V gave up 3 bases and J gave up 2 bases; unmatched junction bases: 4. The CDR3 extends over 13 amino acids. The chain's CDR3 is CSASPGGTYEQYF. CDR3 coding DNA: TGCAGTGCTAGTCCGGGAGGTACCTACGAGCAGTACTTC.

This clonotype came up many times. The chain uses TRBV5-1 and TRBJ2-2; the D gene is possibly TRBD1 (6 bases). Between the trimmed V and J ends, which lost 3 bases and 4 bases, there was a span of 13 bases. The CDR3 length is 15 residues. The germline V gene encodes CDR1 SGHRS and CDR2 YFSETQ. CDR3 coding DNA: TGCGCCAGCAGCTACACAGGGTTCGGCACCGGGGAGCTGTTTTTT. It specifies CASSYTGFGTGELFF.

The rearrangement joins TRBV20-1 to TRBJ2-1; 9 positions agree with TRBD2. The CDR3 is made up of 15 amino acids. CDR1 and CDR2 (germline): DFQATT, SNEGSKA (reference sequence). The V segment lost 0 bases and the J segment 9 bases; nucleotides outside the gene matches: 9. The CDR3 loop is CSARDWRGGRGEQFF. In nucleotides, the CDR3 is TGCAGTGCTAGAGATTGGCGGGGGGGCCGAGGTGAGCAGTTCTTC.

The CDR3 DNA reads TGTGCCAGCATTCCCGGGAGCGTGGTATATAGCAATCAGCCCCAGCATTTT. Translating it yields CASIPGSVVYSNQPQHF. The V and J genes are TRBV6-4 and TRBJ1-5; no definite D call. Trimming shortened V by 7 bases and J by 0 bases, and 19 bases separated the two germline ends. The CDR3 extends over 17 amino acids. From germline, CDR1 is MRHNA and CDR2 SNTAGT.

J is TRBJ2-7 and V is TRBV3-1; D is unclear. The V end was cut by 0 bases, the J end by 6 bases, with 9 bases between. CDR3 length: 13 amino acids. Per the germline V gene, CDR1 is LGHDT and CDR2 is YNNKEL (reference sequence). The CDR3 nucleotides are TGTGCCAGCAGCCAAGACCTTCACGGCGAGCAGTACTTC. Amino acid sequence: CASSQDLHGEQYF.

This chain joins TRBV5-1 and TRBJ2-3; 12 positions agree with TRBD2. Germline loops: CDR1 SGHRS, CDR2 YFSETQ. The CDR3 spans 17 residues. V trimming: 3 bases; J trimming: 0 bases; junction bases outside the gene matches: 5. DNA for the CDR3: TGCGCCAGCAGCTCCGGACTAGCGGGAAGGAGCACAGATACGCAGTATTTT. Its protein is CASSSGLAGRSTDTQYF.

This clonotype was detected once. The chain links TRBV9 to TRBJ2-7; D ambiguous. CDR3 length equals 14 residues. Between the trimmed V and J ends, which lost 0 bases and 0 bases, there was a span of 7 bases. CDR1 and CDR2 (germline): SGDLS, YYNGEE. The CDR3 DNA reads as TGTGCCAGCAGCGTAGTGGCAGCCTCCTACGAGCAGTACTTC. Its protein product is CASSVVAASYEQYF.

In this sample, this clonotype turned up a few times. The chain joins TRBV24-1 to TRBJ2-1; the D is unclear. The CDR3 loop spans 15 amino acids. The V gene lost 0 bases and the J gene lost 7 bases, with 12 bases spanning the gap. Germline CDR1 is KGHDR and CDR2 is SFDVKD. CDR3 in DNA: TGTGCCACCAGTGATTTGAGGAGATTCGGAAATGAGCAGTTCTTC. Translated: CATSDLRRFGNEQFF.

The chain combines TRBV6-1 with TRBJ1-3; unclear D gene. The CDR3 loop spans 14 amino acids. Trimming shortened V by 5 bases and J by 0 bases, and 8 bases separated the two germline ends. Germline V gene data show CDR1 as MNHNS and CDR2 as SASEGT. The CDR3 sequence: CASSNGISGNTIYF. CDR3 DNA: TGTGCCAGCAGTAATGGGATCTCTGGAAACACCATATATTTT.

This clonotype was detected only a few times. This chain uses TRBV7-9 with TRBJ2-5; possibly TRBD1 for D (6 bases). The CDR3 is 13 amino acids. V shed 3 bases and J shed 9 bases, with 14 bases lying between them. The V gene's germline CDR1 is SEHNR and CDR2 FQNEAQ (reference sequence). The CDR3 here is CASSFDSPGAQYF. In nucleotides, the CDR3 is TGTGCCAGCAGCTTTGACAGCCCAGGGGCCCAGTACTTC. The full variable domain, completed using reference TRBV7-9 and TRBJ2-5, is DTGVSQNPRHKITKRGQNVTFRCDPISEHNRLYWYRQTLGQGPEFLTYFQNEAQLEKSRLLSDRFSAERPKGSFSTLEIQRTEQGDSAMYLCASSFDSPGAQYFGPGTRLLVL.

This clonotype was seen a handful of times. The genes are TRBV7-9 and TRBJ2-1, with D perhaps assigned TRBD1 or TRBD2 (7 bases each). Germline-derived CDR1 and CDR2 are SEHNR and FQNEAQ (reference sequence). The CDR3 runs to 15 residues. Trimming shortened V by 4 bases and J by 5 bases, and 15 bases separated the two germline ends. DNA of the CDR3: TGTGCCAGCAGCTGGGGAGGGACAGACGACAATGAGCAGTTCTTC. Protein sequence: CASSWGGTDDNEQFF.

This clonotype came up a few times. The gene calls are TRBV6-1 and TRBJ2-5, with 15 nucleotides matching TRBD2. The CDR3 is 15 amino acids. Germline loops: CDR1 MNHNS, CDR2 SASEGT. V was clipped by 6 bases and J by 7 bases; unmatched bases: 6. CDR3 protein: CASSQGLAGGGTQYF. For the CDR3, the DNA is TGTGCCAGCAGCCAGGGACTAGCGGGGGGCGGGACCCAGTACTTC.

In this sample, this clonotype turned up a few times. The rearrangement links TRBV5-6 to TRBJ2-2; 8 bases map to TRBD1. CDR3 length: 15 amino acids. The V gene's germline CDR1 is SGHDT and CDR2 YYEEEE. V lost 3 bases and J lost 3; bases outside the gene matches: 4. The DNA for the CDR3 is TGTGCCAGCAGCTGGCAGGGGGCGCACACCGGGGAGCTGTTTTTT. Residues: CASSWQGAHTGELFF. Looking up the rest from reference TRBV5-6 and TRBJ2-2 gives the full variable domain: DAGVTQSPTHLIKTRGQQVTLRCSPKSGHDTVSWYQQALGQGPQFIFQYYEEEERQRGNFPDRFSGHQFPNYSSELNVNALLLGDSALYLCASSWQGAHTGELFFGEGSRLTVL.

This clonotype was recorded at least ten times. The genes are TRBV3-1 and TRBJ2-1, with TRBD2 as a possible D gene (6 bases). V was pared by 4 bases and J by 7 bases, with 14 bases between. The CDR3 is made up of 14 amino acids. CDR1 and CDR2 (germline): LGHDT, YNNKEL (reference sequence). The CDR3 is CASSPPLTSNEQFF. In DNA form, the CDR3 reads TGTGCCAGCAGCCCTCCTTTGACTAGTAATGAGCAGTTCTTC.

This clonotype was seen a handful of times. The V call is TRBV5-1, the J call TRBJ2-7, with D possibly being TRBD1 (5 bases). The germline V gene has CDR1 SGHRS and CDR2 YFSETQ. The CDR3 loop spans 14 amino acids. The V gene lost 0 bases and the J gene lost 7 bases, with 14 bases spanning the gap. The CDR3 nucleotides read TGCGCCAGCAGCTTGGTAGCAGGGTTTGGGGAGCAGTACTTC. Its protein is CASSLVAGFGEQYF. Based on the CDR3 plus reference TRBV5-1 and TRBJ2-7, the full variable domain is KAGVTQTPRYLIKTRGQQVTLSCSPISGHRSVSWYQQTPGQGLQFLFEYFSETQRNKGNFPGRFSGRQFSNSRSEMNVSTLELGDSALYLCASSLVAGFGEQYFGPGTRLTVT.

The chain employs TRBV20-1 and TRBJ2-7; 7 bases fit TRBD1. CDR3 length equals 14 residues. The germline V gene has CDR1 DFQATT and CDR2 SNEGSKA (reference sequence). V dropped 6 bases and J dropped 2; count of bases not matched to a gene: 10. CDR3 DNA: TGCAGTGCGCAATTCACAGGGGCGGCCTACGAGCAGTACTTC. It translates to CSAQFTGAAYEQYF.

The sample holds many counts of this clonotype. CDR3 in DNA: TGTGCCAGCAGCCAAATAGCGGGGGTGAACACCGGGGAGCTGTTTTTT. As protein: CASSQIAGVNTGELFF. The chain carries TRBV7-2 and TRBJ2-2, with 9 positions matching TRBD2. The junction had 5 bases not matched to a gene; V was cut back by 5 bases and J by 1 base. The germline V gene has CDR1 SGHTA and CDR2 FQGNSA. CDR3 length equals 16 residues.

V gene TRBV18 combines with J gene TRBJ2-1; 8 nucleotides match TRBD2. Looked up from germline, CDR1 is KGHSH and CDR2 is LQKENI. The length of the CDR3 is 16 residues. Trimming took 6 bases from V and 1 from J; bases not matched to a gene: 8. The CDR3 reads CASSLNSGGSYNEQFF. The CDR3 nucleotides are TGTGCCAGCTCGCTGAATTCGGGGGGGTCCTACAATGAGCAGTTCTTC.

The V call is TRBV5-6, the J call TRBJ1-1; D is undetermined. V was cut by 4 bases and J by 1 base, with 14 bases left in between. CDR1 and CDR2 (germline): SGHDT, YYEEEE. The CDR3 has 15 residues. The CDR3 coding sequence is TGTGCCAGCAGCCCTCGTGGGTGGACGAACACTGAAGCTTTCTTT. This translates into CASSPRGWTNTEAFF.

This clonotype was observed a handful of times. J is TRBJ2-1 and V is TRBV7-9, with 9 bases fitting TRBD2. The CDR3 covers 14 residues. The V segment lost 8 bases and the J segment 10 bases; nucleotides outside the gene matches: 12. Germline values: CDR1 SEHNR, CDR2 FQNEAQ (reference sequence). CDR3 protein: CASVPGGLAGEQFF. CDR3 nucleotide sequence: TGTGCCAGCGTTCCGGGGGGCCTAGCGGGAGAGCAGTTCTTC. The complete variable domain, with remaining parts taken from reference TRBV7-9 and TRBJ2-1, reads DTGVSQNPRHKITKRGQNVTFRCDPISEHNRLYWYRQTLGQGPEFLTYFQNEAQLEKSRLLSDRFSAERPKGSFSTLEIQRTEQGDSAMYLCASVPGGLAGEQFFGPGTRLTVL.

This clonotype was counted between two and nine times. The rearrangement uses TRBV15 and TRBJ2-5; weak D call: TRBD2 (6 bases). Germline values: CDR1 LNHNV, CDR2 YYDKDF (reference sequence). Trimming took off 0 bases at V and 1 base at J, with 12 bases between the two ends. CDR3 length: 16 residues. The CDR3 DNA is TGTGCCACCAGCAGAGATCCTTGGGGACTCCAAGAGACCCAGTACTTC. It translates to CATSRDPWGLQETQYF.

The rearrangement joins TRBV7-9 to TRBJ2-3; D gene unclear. Trimming shortened V by 5 bases and J by 6 bases, and 9 bases separated the two germline ends. The CDR3 runs to 12 residues. Per the germline V gene, CDR1 is SEHNR and CDR2 is FQNEAQ (reference sequence). CDR3 loop: CASSRVMDTQYF. The CDR3 nucleotides read TGTGCCAGCAGCCGGGTGATGGATACGCAGTATTTT.

This clonotype has a count of ten or more. This sequence joins TRBV3-1 and TRBJ1-6; D possibly corresponds to TRBD1 (5 bases). With 4 bases removed from V and 12 bases from J, the gap between germline ends came to 22 bases. Germline loops: CDR1 LGHDT, CDR2 YNNKEL (reference sequence). The CDR3 loop spans 16 amino acids. The DNA for the CDR3 is TGTGCCAGCAGCCCTGGACTCCGGGACCCCACGTTACCCCTCCACTTT. Translation: CASSPGLRDPTLPLHF.